Below are 19 T cell receptor beta chains sequenced from a single sample in a study of response to subunit inactivated influenza vaccine. TCRdb re-derived calls from the RT-PCR reads in MiXCR, one entry per CDR3 protein. This table has hundreds of thousands of distinct CDR3 sequences, 11% appearing once. These data also featured in a second study, about T cells expressing NK-cell markers. From that study: Synthesis of TCR beta cDNA relied on 5'RACE template switching carrying UMIs.

Sequences were derived from PBMCs from blood, sampled on the day of vaccination. The receptors stem from a man in his fifties who received an inactivated influenza vaccine.

This chain uses TRBV6-5 with TRBJ2-3; D call uncertain. There are 14 residues in the CDR3. Germline V gene data show CDR1 as MNHEY and CDR2 as SVGAGI. The V end was cut by 3 bases, the J end by 5 bases, with 12 bases between. CDR3 nucleotide sequence: TGTGCCAGCAGTTATAATAGGGCGATAGATACGCAGTATTTT. Its protein product is CASSYNRAIDTQYF.

This clonotype was detected a few times. The chain carries TRBV20-1 and TRBJ2-3, with a possible D match to TRBD2 (5 bases). The germline gives CDR1 DFQATT, CDR2 SNEGSKA (reference sequence). Trimming removed 0 bases from V and 2 bases from J, with 12 bases in between. The CDR3 consists of 15 residues. This chain's CDR3 is CSARDPQRPTDTQYF. CDR3 nucleotide sequence: TGCAGTGCTAGAGATCCCCAGCGGCCCACAGATACGCAGTATTTT.

The gene calls are TRBV18 and TRBJ1-6; 11 bases match TRBD1. This CDR3 is built from 16 residues. Losses at the gene ends were 4 bases for V and 9 bases for J; bases not matched to a gene: 8. Germline lookup yields CDR1 KGHSH and CDR2 LQKENI. CDR3 protein: CASSLGTGGSGSPLHF. CDR3 in DNA: TGTGCCAGCTCACTGGGGACAGGGGGTTCTGGTTCACCCCTCCACTTT.

There are a few counts of this clonotype. This sequence joins TRBV6-5 and TRBJ1-4; 7 bases line up with TRBD1. From germline, CDR1 is MNHEY and CDR2 SVGAGI. The V gene end was trimmed by 3 bases and the J gene end by 4 bases; junction bases not matched to a gene: 8. CDR3 length: 16 amino acids. The CDR3 sequence: CASSYRPGTVNEKLFF. The CDR3 region has the DNA TGTGCCAGCAGTTATCGACCCGGGACAGTTAATGAAAAACTGTTTTTT.

Regarding this clonotype: This could be a read error, since a much larger clone is one nucleotide away. The rearrangement uses TRBV5-1 and TRBJ2-1, with D unresolved. Germline CDR1 and CDR2: SGHRS and YFSETQ. The length of the CDR3 is 12 residues. The DNA for the CDR3 is TGCACCACCGCCTCCCAGAACAATGAGCAGTTCTTC. Translated: CTTASQNNEQFF.

The V gene is TRBV5-1, the J gene TRBJ2-1, with 11 bases identical to TRBD2. The CDR3 consists of 16 residues. After removal of 3 bases from V and 4 bases from J, the junction contained 6 bases not matched to a gene. Germline CDR1 SGHRS, CDR2 YFSETQ. Written as DNA, the CDR3 is TGCGCCAGCAGCTCTTCGGGGACTAGCGGTTACAATGAGCAGTTCTTC. As protein: CASSSSGTSGYNEQFF.

Concerning this clonotype itself: At one boundary the junction diverges from the germline segment, which might be a read error. The chain links TRBV20-1 to TRBJ2-3, with D tentatively TRBD2 (5 bases). Germline lookup yields CDR1 DFQATT and CDR2 SNEGSKA (reference sequence). The CDR3 covers 15 residues. This chain's CDR3 is CCASYNTMRLDTQYF. DNA of the CDR3: TGCTGTGCTAGCTACAATACCATGCGACTGGATACGCAGTATTTT.

This clonotype has only a few counts. The CDR3 coding sequence is TGTGCCATCAGTGAGCCGGTAGCGGGGGGAGCCTACGAGCAGTACTTC. As protein: CAISEPVAGGAYEQYF. V usage is TRBV10-3 and J usage is TRBJ2-7, with 10 bases matching TRBD2. The CDR3 extends over 16 amino acids. With 2 bases clipped from V and 2 bases from J, the junction kept 6 bases outside the gene matches. Germline CDR1 is ENHRY and CDR2 is SYGVKD.

In its sample, this clonotype was seen many times. The chain links TRBV4-1 to TRBJ2-7; D may be TRBD2 (5 bases). The germline V gene has CDR1 MGHRA and CDR2 YSYEKL. CDR3 size: 16 residues. Trimming shortened V by 0 bases and J by 7 bases, and 19 bases separated the two germline ends. CDR3 sequence reads: CASSQEVVEAGREQYF. The CDR3 coding sequence is TGCGCCAGCAGCCAAGAGGTTGTGGAGGCGGGCAGGGAGCAGTACTTC.

The sample holds many counts of this clonotype. V gene TRBV5-1 combines with J gene TRBJ1-2, with D possibly TRBD1 on 5 matching bases. This CDR3 region has 15 residues. Germline lookup yields CDR1 SGHRS and CDR2 YFSETQ. V was shortened by 0 bases and J by 4 bases, with 13 bases between the two germline ends. CDR3 nucleotide sequence: TGCGCCAGCAGCTTGGCCGAGGCAAGGGGCTATGGCTACACCTTC. Translating it yields CASSLAEARGYGYTF.

The chain uses TRBV24-1 and TRBJ2-3; TRBD2 agrees at 12 bases. J gave up 4 bases and V 5 bases, and 6 bases lay outside the gene matches. The CDR3 has 16 residues. The germline gives CDR1 KGHDR, CDR2 SFDVKD. The CDR3 region is CATSGPSGGASDTQYF. The CDR3 DNA sequence: TGTGCCACCAGTGGTCCTAGCGGGGGGGCCTCAGATACGCAGTATTTT.

This clonotype was counted between two and nine times. This chain connects TRBV2 to TRBJ1-6; possible D gene TRBD1, 5 bases. CDR3 size: 13 residues. Germline V gene sequence: CDR1 SNHLY, CDR2 FYNNEI. The CDR3 sequence is CGQSRGGDSPLHF. In nucleotides, the CDR3 is TGTGGTCAGTCGCGGGGCGGCGATTCACCCCTCCACTTT.

This clonotype has at least ten counts. This chain connects TRBV5-1 to TRBJ1-6, with 8 bases fitting TRBD1. After removal of 3 bases from V and 6 bases from J, the junction contained 2 bases not matched to a gene. Germline V CDR1 and CDR2: SGHRS, YFSETQ. The CDR3 has 14 amino acids. This chain's CDR3 is CASSYGQGNSPLHF. The CDR3 DNA is TGCGCCAGCAGCTACGGACAGGGTAATTCACCCCTCCACTTT.

The CDR3 region has the DNA TGTGCCAGCAGCCAGGGACTAGGGACAGATACGCAGTATTTT. It codes for CASSQGLGTDTQYF. V and J are TRBV3-1 and TRBJ2-3; 8 bases line up with TRBD2. Germline V gene sequence: CDR1 LGHDT, CDR2 YNNKEL (reference sequence). The V segment lost 3 bases and the J segment 3 bases; nucleotides outside the gene matches: 2. The CDR3 loop spans 14 amino acids.

This clonotype was seen a few times. The gene calls are TRBV12-3 or TRBV12-4 and TRBJ2-1, with 7 bases fitting TRBD2. The V segment lost 4 bases and the J segment 0 bases; nucleotides outside the gene matches: 9. The CDR3 is 17 amino acids. The CDR3 reads CASSYLTGTTSYNEQFF. The CDR3 coding sequence is TGTGCCAGCAGTTACCTGACCGGGACTACCTCCTACAATGAGCAGTTCTTC.

The J gene is TRBJ2-3, the V gene TRBV3-1; 9 nucleotides align to TRBD2. This CDR3 comprises 15 residues. The trim removed 3 bases at V and 0 bases at J, leaving 1 base unmatched. CDR1 is LGHDT and CDR2 is YNNKEL in the germline V gene (reference sequence). Here the CDR3 reads CASSHGLASTDTQYF. The CDR3 DNA reads TGTGCCAGCAGCCACGGACTAGCGAGCACAGATACGCAGTATTTT.

This clonotype was observed a few times. The CDR3 coding sequence is TGCGCCAGCAGCCAATTCAGGACAGCCGGCGGCTATGGCTACACCTTC. Translating gives CASSQFRTAGGYGYTF. V gene TRBV4-3 combines with J gene TRBJ1-2; maybe TRBD1 (6 bases). The germline gives CDR1 LGHNA, CDR2 YSLEER. Deletions cut 2 bases from V and 4 bases from J, with 17 bases between. The CDR3 loop spans 16 amino acids.

This clonotype came up a few times. The V gene is TRBV10-3, the J gene TRBJ2-7; D gene uncertain. The length of the CDR3 is 13 residues. Germline loops: CDR1 ENHRY, CDR2 SYGVKD. V dropped 0 bases and J dropped 6 bases, with 9 bases sitting between them. Written as DNA, the CDR3 is TGTGCCATCAGTGAGTCGAATGGTGGCGAGCAGTACTTC. It yields the protein CAISESNGGEQYF.

This clonotype was found a few times. The V and J genes are TRBV10-3 and TRBJ1-4; 7 nucleotides match TRBD1. Germline loops: CDR1 ENHRY, CDR2 SYGVKD. V was pared by 10 bases and J by 5 bases, with 4 bases of the junction left unmatched. The CDR3 is 12 residues long. The chain's CDR3 is CATGTANEKLFF. CDR3 sequence (DNA): TGTGCCACTGGGACAGCGAATGAAAAACTGTTTTTT.